These 19 T cell receptor beta chains were sequenced from one sample in a study of identical twins. TCRdb independently ran MiXCR on the 5' RACE reads; one entry per CDR3 protein. The data show roughly 570,000 distinct CDR3 sequences, with 9% to 10% seen just once and roughly 3% held by the top ten. This same sample was also part of a study on yellow fever vaccine responses in identical twins.

The sequenced sample was PBMCs. Receptors were obtained from a woman aged 18 to 35 in good health.

The chain combines TRBV2 with TRBJ2-1; D is possibly TRBD2 (7 bases). Trimming removed 6 bases at V and 0 bases at J, with 21 bases between. The germline V gene encodes CDR1 SNHLY and CDR2 FYNNEI. This CDR3 is 18 amino acids long. Here the CDR3 reads CASSPRRGATSSYNEQFF. DNA for the CDR3: TGTGCCAGCAGCCCGCGACGGGGGGCTACGAGCTCCTACAATGAGCAGTTCTTC.

This clonotype was counted between two and nine times. The genes are TRBV5-1 and TRBJ2-7; 10 nucleotides match TRBD2. J was trimmed by 5 bases and V by 4 bases; bases with no gene match: 3. This CDR3 comprises 13 residues. From germline, CDR1 is SGHRS and CDR2 YFSETQ. CDR3 protein: CASSLGLADEQYF. The CDR3 DNA reads as TGCGCCAGCAGCCTTGGACTAGCGGACGAGCAGTACTTC. Drawing the rest from reference TRBV5-1 and TRBJ2-7, the complete variable domain is KAGVTQTPRYLIKTRGQQVTLSCSPISGHRSVSWYQQTPGQGLQFLFEYFSETQRNKGNFPGRFSGRQFSNSRSEMNVSTLELGDSALYLCASSLGLADEQYFGPGTRLTVT.

This chain uses TRBV29-1 with TRBJ2-4; 9 bases are shared with TRBD1. The CDR3 totals 14 residues. The trim removed 5 bases at V and 1 base at J, leaving 3 bases unmatched. The germline V gene has CDR1 SQVTM and CDR2 ANQGSEA. CDR3 nucleotides: TGCAGCGTTACAGGGGGCGATGCCAAAAACATTCAGTACTTC. It encodes CSVTGGDAKNIQYF.

This clonotype was seen repeatedly, ten times or more. The chain couples TRBV9 to TRBJ1-1; possibly TRBD1 for D (5 bases). Trimming stripped 4 bases from V and 1 base from J, with 14 bases between. This CDR3 is 15 amino acids long. Germline CDR1 reads SGDLS; CDR2 reads YYNGEE. CDR3 sequence: CASSRSGLQNTEAFF. The CDR3 nucleotides are TGTGCCAGCAGCCGATCAGGGCTTCAGAACACTGAAGCTTTCTTT.

A few counts support this clonotype. The chain has TRBV28 and TRBJ2-5, with 9 bases identical to TRBD1. After removal of 2 bases from V and 5 bases from J, the junction contained 6 bases not matched to a gene. This CDR3 spans 15 amino acids. CDR1 and CDR2 from the germline V gene are MDHEN and SYDVKM. CDR3 bases: TGTGCCAGCAGTTTAGGCACAGGGGGCAAGGAGACCCAGTACTTC. Residues: CASSLGTGGKETQYF.

This clonotype was picked up many times. The chain employs TRBV29-1 and TRBJ2-5; 7 bases match TRBD1. The CDR3 consists of 12 residues. V dropped 7 bases and J dropped 2; count of bases not matched to a gene: 4. Looked up from germline, CDR1 is SQVTM and CDR2 is ANQGSEA. CDR3 sequence reads: CSAGQIQETQYF. The CDR3 DNA reads TGCAGCGCGGGACAGATTCAAGAGACCCAGTACTTC.

This clonotype occurred many times. The chain recombines TRBV4-3 with TRBJ2-2; TRBD1 matches at 8 bases. CDR1 is LGHNA, CDR2 YSLEER, per germline. CDR3 length: 17 residues. The junction had 11 bases not matched to a gene; V was cut back by 0 bases and J by 8 bases. CDR3 in amino acids: CASSQDRQGSLVGELFF. Here the CDR3 DNA reads TGCGCCAGCAGCCAAGATCGACAGGGGTCATTGGTAGGGGAGCTGTTTTTT.

This clonotype was observed many times. The rearrangement joins TRBV6-2 or TRBV6-3 to TRBJ1-5; 9 bases agree with TRBD1. The J segment lost 5 bases and the V segment lost 5 bases, leaving 7 bases of the junction unmatched. The CDR3 consists of 15 residues. CDR1 MNHEY and CDR2 SVGEGT come from the germline V gene. The CDR3 bases are TGTGCCAGCAGTCTTCCCGGGACAGGGCATCAGCCCCAGCATTTT. It codes for CASSLPGTGHQPQHF.

This clonotype was counted a few times. The chain has TRBV6-2 or TRBV6-3 and TRBJ2-1, with D maybe TRBD2 (5 bases). Germline V gene sequence: CDR1 MNHEY, CDR2 SVGEGT. This CDR3 is built from 15 residues. V was cut by 5 bases and J by 4 bases, with 15 bases left in between. The CDR3 coding sequence is TGTGCCAGCAGTACGGCTACTAGAGGGTACAATGAGCAGTTCTTC. Protein sequence: CASSTATRGYNEQFF.

This clonotype showed up just a few times. The genes are TRBV15 and TRBJ2-6; D ambiguous. The CDR3 length is 14 residues. Germline CDR1 is LNHNV and CDR2 is YYDKDF (reference sequence). V was cut by 5 bases and J by 1 base, with 6 bases left in between. CDR3 nucleotides: TGTGCCACCAGCCTGAGGTCTGGGGCCAACGTCCTGACTTTC. Amino acids: CATSLRSGANVLTF.

This clonotype was counted only a few times. CDR3 DNA sequence: TGTGCCTGGAGTGAATCACTGGGCAATGAGCAGTTCTTC. Translating it yields CAWSESLGNEQFF. This rearrangement joins TRBV30 to TRBJ2-1; no firm D call. This CDR3 has 13 residues. Per the germline V gene, CDR1 is GTSNPN and CDR2 is SVGIG (reference sequence). Trimming left V 1 base short and J 6 bases short, with 10 bases between.

The rearrangement joins TRBV27 to TRBJ2-7; the match to TRBD1 covers 7 bases. The CDR3 has 14 residues. V gave up 5 bases and J gave up 3 bases; unmatched junction bases: 7. Per germline, CDR1 MNHEY and CDR2 SMNVEV (reference sequence). The CDR3 DNA reads as TGTGCCAGCAGTCCCACGGGACAGTACTACGAGCAGTACTTC. Its protein product is CASSPTGQYYEQYF.

This clonotype appeared a few times. This chain uses TRBV11-2 with TRBJ2-2, with D possibly being TRBD2 (5 bases). V lost 7 bases to trimming and J lost 4 bases, with 13 bases between them. The germline gives CDR1 SGHAT, CDR2 FQNNGV. The CDR3 is 14 amino acids. CDR3 DNA: TGTGCCAGCACCCTTCTCCGGGGCACCGGGGAGCTGTTTTTT. Translated: CASTLLRGTGELFF.

The chain uses TRBV5-1 and TRBJ1-3, with D possibly being TRBD1 (5 bases). The CDR3 is made up of 17 amino acids. Trimming shortened V by 4 bases and J by 1 base, and 18 bases separated the two germline ends. Germline-derived CDR1 and CDR2 are SGHRS and YFSETQ. The CDR3 DNA reads as TGCGCCAGCAGCCCTCGACCCGACAGACGATCTGGAAACACCATATATTTT. Amino acid sequence: CASSPRPDRRSGNTIYF. The full variable domain, its missing parts supplied by reference TRBV5-1 and TRBJ1-3, is KAGVTQTPRYLIKTRGQQVTLSCSPISGHRSVSWYQQTPGQGLQFLFEYFSETQRNKGNFPGRFSGRQFSNSRSEMNVSTLELGDSALYLCASSPRPDRRSGNTIYFGEGSWLTVV.

V gene TRBV6-5 combines with J gene TRBJ2-3, with a possible D match to TRBD2 (6 bases). The CDR3 consists of 14 residues. CDR1 is MNHEY and CDR2 is SVGAGI in the germline V gene. The V end was cut by 5 bases, the J end by 1 base, with 10 bases between. The CDR3 sequence is CASSIPSGTDTQYF. CDR3 in DNA: TGTGCCAGCAGTATACCTAGCGGCACAGATACGCAGTATTTT.

Only a few counts were recorded for this clonotype. V and J are TRBV4-1 and TRBJ2-1, with 9 bases fitting TRBD2. CDR1 and CDR2 from the germline V gene are MGHRA and YSYEKL. The CDR3 is 15 amino acids. Trimming cost V 0 bases and J 7 bases; bases outside gene matches: 4. CDR3 loop: CASSQDAGGGNEQFF. The DNA of the CDR3 is TGCGCCAGCAGCCAAGATGCGGGAGGGGGGAATGAGCAGTTCTTC.

The V gene is TRBV5-1, the J gene TRBJ2-4, with D perhaps being TRBD1 or TRBD2 (6 bases each). Germline loops: CDR1 SGHRS, CDR2 YFSETQ. The V end was cut by 1 base, the J end by 8 bases, with 16 bases between. This CDR3 region has 15 residues. The CDR3 DNA reads as TGCGCCAGCAGCTTGAGGGGGGTGAGGACGGACATTCAGTACTTC. This encodes CASSLRGVRTDIQYF. The entire variable domain, with the rest obtained from reference TRBV5-1 and TRBJ2-4, is as follows: KAGVTQTPRYLIKTRGQQVTLSCSPISGHRSVSWYQQTPGQGLQFLFEYFSETQRNKGNFPGRFSGRQFSNSRSEMNVSTLELGDSALYLCASSLRGVRTDIQYFGAGTRLSVL.

This clonotype was seen more than once but under ten times. The genes are TRBV10-1 and TRBJ2-1; 11 bases map to TRBD2. The CDR3 runs to 15 residues. The germline CDR1 and CDR2 sequences are WNHNN and SYGVQD (reference sequence). With V trimmed by 5 bases and J by 8 bases, 8 bases remained unmatched. The CDR3 reads CASSFTSGSGDEQFF. Here the CDR3 DNA reads TGCGCCAGCAGTTTCACTAGCGGGAGTGGGGATGAGCAGTTCTTC.

This clonotype came up many times. The chain couples TRBV7-3 to TRBJ1-2; no reliable D call. This CDR3 comprises 13 residues. Germline V gene sequence: CDR1 SGHTA, CDR2 FQGTGA. Trimming removed 2 bases from V and 4 bases from J, with 8 bases in between. CDR3 region: CASSLEQLYGYTF. The DNA of the CDR3 is TGTGCCAGCAGCTTAGAACAGCTCTATGGCTACACCTTC.